This T cell receptor (beta chain) was captured by sequencing in a study of cytomegalovirus exposure and HLA in healthy donors. Study-level points and caveats: Earlier findings revealed that most TCR beta V segments proved productive either about 87% or about 30% of the time.

60 Vbeta and 13 Jbeta primers were used in PCR. Assay used: immunoSEQ multiplex PCR; TCRdb lists only in-frame clones, some missing. The table records 100,000 to 140,000 clones, approximately 79% of them present only once. Points on this clone: Antigen specificity is unknown.

Sequenced: PBMCs. The receptor's source is a middle-aged woman in good health and CMV-seropositive.

CDR3 nucleotides: TGTGCCAGCAGCCCGAAGTACAGCTCCTATAATTCACCCCTCCACTTT. This codes for CASSPKYSSYNSPLHF. The rearrangement uses TRBV5-8 and TRBJ1-6; D is uncertain. CDR3 length: 16 amino acids. Germline values: CDR1 SGHTS, CDR2 YDEGEE. Trimming cost V 4 bases and J 0 bases, with 11 bases left between them.